This entry describes one TCR beta chain. Primers for the PCR totalled 60 Vbeta and 13 Jbeta. TCRdb's table, derived via immunoSEQ multiplex PCR, lists solely in-frame clones and lacks some. This table has about 190,000 clones, 65% to 90% appearing once. These data originate in a study of cytomegalovirus exposure and HLA in healthy donors. Germline loops: CDR1 SGHRS, CDR2 YFSETQ. The CDR3 contains 15 residues. V was pared by 0 bases and J by 0 bases, with 10 bases between. This clonotype was sampled from a man aged 35 to 55 in good health and CMV-seropositive. The specimen sequenced was PBMCs. The chain joins TRBV5-1 to TRBJ2-7; weak D call: TRBD2 (5 bases). In DNA form, the CDR3 reads TGCGCCAGCAGCTTGGTTTTGGGGAGCTCCTACGAGCAGTACTTC. It specifies CASSLVLGSSYEQYF.